These T cell receptor beta chains were read from a single sample in a study of shared clonotypes between healthy human individuals. TCRdb keeps only in-frame clones here, not all; method: immunoSEQ multiplex PCR. The sample has some 2.1 million clones, about 95% seen once. Specimen: naive CD8+ T cells sorted from blood. These receptors were obtained from a man between 18 and 29 years old in good health. Both conserved end residues are part of each CDR3. The D gene is left open where the match is weak. Only some rows state a clone size, as once, few, many or a class for expanded clones.

j_gene: TRBJ2-2; d_gene: .; v_gene: TRBV6-5; abundance: .; CDR3aa: CASSPLNTGELFF; CDR3nt: TGTGCCAGCAGCCCCCTGAACACCGGGGAGCTGTTTTTT
j_gene: TRBJ2-7; d_gene: .; v_gene: TRBV11-2; abundance: .; CDR3aa: CASSQWDEQYF; CDR3nt: TGTGCCAGCAGCCAGTGGGACGAGCAGTACTTC
j_gene: TRBJ1-6; d_gene: TRBD1; v_gene: TRBV27; abundance: .; CDR3aa: CASTQGAGGNSPLHF; CDR3nt: TGTGCCAGCACTCAAGGGGCAGGGGGCAATTCACCCCTCCACTTT
j_gene: TRBJ1-1; d_gene: .; v_gene: TRBV5-6; abundance: .; CDR3aa: CASSEDASPEAFF; CDR3nt: TGTGCCAGCAGCGAAGACGCAAGCCCTGAAGCTTTCTTT
j_gene: TRBJ2-3; d_gene: .; v_gene: TRBV5-6; abundance: .; CDR3aa: CASSFPVNTDTQYF; CDR3nt: TGTGCCAGCAGCTTCCCTGTAAACACAGATACGCAGTATTTT
j_gene: TRBJ2-2; d_gene: .; v_gene: TRBV7-8; abundance: .; CDR3aa: CASSPPGTSNTGELFF; CDR3nt: TGTGCCAGCAGCCCCCCAGGGACTTCGAACACCGGGGAGCTGTTTTTT
j_gene: TRBJ1-5; d_gene: .; v_gene: TRBV7-8; abundance: .; CDR3aa: CASSPGWPASNQPQHF; CDR3nt: TGTGCCAGCAGCCCGGGGTGGCCGGCTAGCAATCAGCCCCAGCATTTT
j_gene: TRBJ1-3; d_gene: .; v_gene: TRBV7-6; abundance: .; CDR3aa: CASSLGTDYSGNTIYF; CDR3nt: TGTGCCAGCAGCTTAGGCACGGATTACTCTGGAAACACCATATATTTT
j_gene: TRBJ2-3; d_gene: TRBD1; v_gene: TRBV2; abundance: .; CDR3aa: CARQGPSTDTQYF; CDR3nt: TGTGCCAGACAGGGGCCTAGCACAGATACGCAGTATTTT
j_gene: TRBJ2-7; d_gene: .; v_gene: TRBV4-1; abundance: .; CDR3aa: CASSQEPPNSEPPYEQYF; CDR3nt: TGCGCCAGCAGCCAAGAACCCCCGAATAGCGAACCACCCTACGAGCAGTACTTC
j_gene: TRBJ2-7; d_gene: TRBD1; v_gene: TRBV27; abundance: .; CDR3aa: CASSLRGQSSYEQYF; CDR3nt: TGTGCCAGCAGTTTAAGGGGACAGAGCTCCTACGAGCAGTACTTC
j_gene: TRBJ1-5; d_gene: .; v_gene: TRBV21-1; abundance: .; CDR3aa: CASSATGVNQPQHF; CDR3nt: TGTGCCAGCAGCGCTACAGGGGTCAATCAGCCCCAGCATTTT
j_gene: TRBJ2-7; d_gene: TRBD2; v_gene: TRBV13; abundance: .; CDR3aa: CASSFGTSGPQSYEQYF; CDR3nt: TGTGCCAGCAGCTTCGGGACTAGCGGGCCCCAGTCCTACGAGCAGTACTTC
j_gene: TRBJ2-3; d_gene: TRBD2; v_gene: TRBV6-1; abundance: .; CDR3aa: CASSDSLAGSTDTQYF; CDR3nt: TGTGCCAGCAGTGATTCACTAGCGGGGAGCACAGATACGCAGTATTTT
j_gene: TRBJ2-1; d_gene: .; v_gene: TRBV7-7; abundance: once; CDR3aa: CASSFSSYNEQFF; CDR3nt: TGTGCTAGCAGCTTTTCTTCCTACAATGAGCAGTTCTTC
j_gene: TRBJ2-1; d_gene: .; v_gene: TRBV6-6; abundance: .; CDR3aa: CASTPSATAYNEQFF; CDR3nt: TGTGCCAGCACCCCTAGCGCTACGGCCTACAATGAGCAGTTCTTC
j_gene: TRBJ2-3; d_gene: .; v_gene: TRBV9; abundance: once; CDR3aa: CASSRLGGDTQYF; CDR3nt: TGTGCCAGCAGCAGATTAGGGGGAGATACGCAGTATTTT
j_gene: TRBJ2-5; d_gene: .; v_gene: TRBV6-1; abundance: .; CDR3aa: CASTEDSSWRETQYF; CDR3nt: TGTGCCAGCACCGAGGACTCCTCCTGGAGGGAGACCCAGTACTTC
j_gene: TRBJ2-1; d_gene: TRBD2; v_gene: TRBV4-3; abundance: .; CDR3aa: CASSQSLADEQFF; CDR3nt: TGCGCCAGCAGCCAATCCCTAGCGGATGAGCAGTTCTTC
j_gene: TRBJ2-7; d_gene: TRBD1; v_gene: TRBV9; abundance: .; CDR3aa: CASSAGTGTGYEQYF; CDR3nt: TGTGCCAGCAGCGCTGGTACCGGGACAGGCTACGAGCAGTACTTC
j_gene: TRBJ1-1; d_gene: .; v_gene: TRBV4-1; abundance: .; CDR3aa: CASSQVGQLNTEAFF; CDR3nt: TGCGCCAGCAGCCAAGTGGGCCAATTGAACACTGAAGCTTTCTTT
j_gene: TRBJ2-3; d_gene: .; v_gene: TRBV2; abundance: .; CDR3aa: CASSLSLQEATDTQYF; CDR3nt: TGTGCCAGCAGCCTTTCACTACAGGAAGCCACAGATACGCAGTATTTT
j_gene: TRBJ2-3; d_gene: TRBD2; v_gene: TRBV2; abundance: .; CDR3aa: CASSESGGAFSDTQYF; CDR3nt: TGTGCCAGCAGTGAGTCGGGGGGGGCGTTTTCAGATACGCAGTATTTT
j_gene: TRBJ1-1; d_gene: TRBD1; v_gene: TRBV7-6; abundance: once; CDR3aa: CASSLGAGQGAGDTEAFF; CDR3nt: TGTGCCAGCAGCTTAGGTGCGGGACAGGGGGCTGGAGACACTGAAGCTTTCTTT
j_gene: TRBJ2-1; d_gene: TRBD1; v_gene: TRBV7-9; abundance: .; CDR3aa: CASSAYRGLLYNEQFF; CDR3nt: TGTGCCAGCAGCGCTTACAGGGGGCTTCTTTACAATGAGCAGTTCTTC
j_gene: TRBJ2-7; d_gene: TRBD1; v_gene: TRBV11-2; abundance: .; CDR3aa: CASSPGQGFYEQYF; CDR3nt: TGTGCCAGCAGCCCGGGACAGGGGTTCTACGAGCAGTACTTC
j_gene: TRBJ1-2; d_gene: .; v_gene: TRBV9; abundance: .; CDR3aa: CASSLGDDYGYTF; CDR3nt: TGTGCCAGCAGTCTAGGGGACGACTATGGCTACACCTTC
j_gene: TRBJ2-7; d_gene: .; v_gene: TRBV29-1; abundance: .; CDR3aa: CSVETPRAYEQYF; CDR3nt: TGCAGCGTTGAGACACCCAGGGCCTACGAGCAGTACTTC
j_gene: TRBJ2-3; d_gene: TRBD2; v_gene: TRBV27; abundance: .; CDR3aa: CASSLLAGVTDTQYF; CDR3nt: TGTGCCAGCAGTCTTCTAGCGGGAGTCACAGATACGCAGTATTTT
j_gene: TRBJ2-7; d_gene: .; v_gene: TRBV15; abundance: .; CDR3aa: CATSRDGPGFYEQYF; CDR3nt: TGTGCCACCAGCAGAGATGGGCCGGGATTTTACGAGCAGTACTTC
j_gene: TRBJ2-7; d_gene: TRBD1; v_gene: TRBV4-3; abundance: .; CDR3aa: CASSPRDRADEQYF; CDR3nt: TGCGCCAGCAGCCCGAGGGACAGGGCAGACGAGCAGTACTTC
j_gene: TRBJ2-7; d_gene: .; v_gene: TRBV19; abundance: .; CDR3aa: CASSIVGSSYEQYF; CDR3nt: TGTGCCAGTAGTATAGTGGGGTCGTCCTACGAGCAGTACTTC
j_gene: TRBJ2-3; d_gene: .; v_gene: TRBV14; abundance: .; CDR3aa: CASSQGLPHSSTDTQYF; CDR3nt: TGTGCCAGCAGCCAGGGACTGCCTCATTCTAGCACAGATACGCAGTATTTT
j_gene: TRBJ2-7; d_gene: TRBD1; v_gene: TRBV27; abundance: once; CDR3aa: CASSARQGSYEQYF; CDR3nt: TGTGCCAGCAGTGCCCGACAGGGGTCCTACGAGCAGTACTTC
j_gene: TRBJ2-7; d_gene: TRBD1; v_gene: TRBV7-8; abundance: .; CDR3aa: CASSLAGTGFYEQYF; CDR3nt: TGTGCCAGCAGCTTAGCCGGGACAGGGTTCTACGAGCAGTACTTC
j_gene: TRBJ2-7; d_gene: .; v_gene: TRBV7-9; abundance: .; CDR3aa: CASNLADPSSYEQYF; CDR3nt: TGTGCCAGCAACTTAGCGGACCCGAGCTCCTACGAGCAGTACTTC
j_gene: TRBJ2-5; d_gene: .; v_gene: TRBV25-1; abundance: .; CDR3aa: CASSVQIETQYF; CDR3nt: TGTGCCAGCAGTGTTCAGATCGAGACCCAGTACTTC
j_gene: TRBJ2-7; d_gene: TRBD1; v_gene: TRBV9; abundance: .; CDR3aa: CASSVEGTDLYEQYF; CDR3nt: TGTGCCAGCAGCGTAGAGGGGACAGACCTCTACGAGCAGTACTTC
j_gene: TRBJ2-1; d_gene: TRBD1; v_gene: TRBV27; abundance: .; CDR3aa: CASSLPSQGGPTNEQFF; CDR3nt: TGTGCCAGCAGTCTACCGTCACAGGGGGGCCCGACCAATGAGCAGTTCTTC
j_gene: TRBJ2-5; d_gene: TRBD1; v_gene: TRBV14; abundance: .; CDR3aa: CASSHSTGGFETQYF; CDR3nt: TGTGCCAGCAGCCATTCGACAGGGGGCTTTGAGACCCAGTACTTC
j_gene: TRBJ1-5; d_gene: .; v_gene: TRBV7-7; abundance: .; CDR3aa: CASSLNLDQPQHF; CDR3nt: TGTGCTAGCAGCTTAAACCTGGATCAGCCCCAGCATTTT
j_gene: TRBJ2-2; d_gene: .; v_gene: TRBV7-6; abundance: once; CDR3aa: CASSYPGAVTGELFF; CDR3nt: TGTGCCAGCAGCTATCCAGGGGCGGTCACCGGGGAGCTGTTTTTT
j_gene: TRBJ2-1; d_gene: .; v_gene: TRBV12-5; abundance: .; CDR3aa: CASGLWSVTGEQFF; CDR3nt: TGTGCTAGTGGTTTGTGGTCCGTCACGGGCGAGCAGTTCTTC
j_gene: TRBJ2-7; d_gene: TRBD1; v_gene: TRBV19; abundance: .; CDR3aa: CASSISEQGANYEQYF; CDR3nt: TGTGCCAGTAGTATATCGGAGCAGGGGGCCAACTACGAGCAGTACTTC
j_gene: TRBJ2-7; d_gene: .; v_gene: TRBV28; abundance: .; CDR3aa: CALQPPGGEQYF; CDR3nt: TGTGCCTTACAACCCCCAGGCGGTGAGCAGTACTTC
j_gene: TRBJ2-7; d_gene: TRBD1; v_gene: TRBV30; abundance: .; CDR3aa: CAWSTGTGAYEQYF; CDR3nt: TGTGCCTGGAGCACCGGGACAGGGGCCTACGAGCAGTACTTC
j_gene: TRBJ2-2; d_gene: .; v_gene: TRBV18; abundance: .; CDR3aa: CASSPWNTNTGELFF; CDR3nt: TGTGCCAGCTCACCATGGAATACGAACACCGGGGAGCTGTTTTTT
j_gene: TRBJ1-5; d_gene: TRBD1; v_gene: TRBV5-1; abundance: .; CDR3aa: CASSLTGGPNQPQHF; CDR3nt: TGCGCCAGCAGCTTGACAGGGGGCCCCAATCAGCCCCAGCATTTT
j_gene: TRBJ1-1; d_gene: .; v_gene: TRBV10-2; abundance: .; CDR3aa: CASSDPGMNTEAFF; CDR3nt: TGCGCCAGCAGTGACCCCGGAATGAACACTGAAGCTTTCTTT
j_gene: TRBJ2-5; d_gene: TRBD1; v_gene: TRBV7-9; abundance: .; CDR3aa: CASSSQDRGTQETQYF; CDR3nt: TGTGCCAGCAGCTCTCAAGACAGGGGCACACAAGAGACCCAGTACTTC